Included here is one T cell receptor beta chain sequence, with context. Its antigen is as yet unknown. This entry comes from a study of a mutant IDH1 vaccine in newly diagnosed glioma. On the study more broadly: Visits V12 and V13 fell at weeks 35 and 47, respectively.

Profiled with immunoSEQ multiplex PCR; TCRdb holds only in-frame clones, not every one. This sample carries about 74,000 clones, around 87% of them seen once, and the ten largest clones take approximately 2%. Germline V gene lookup returns CDR1 MNHEY and CDR2 SVGAGI. The CDR3 runs 14 residues. V dropped 2 bases and J dropped 8 bases, with 15 bases sitting between them. The time point: week 35, safety follow-up. Vaccination comprised doses that each held 300 ug of mutant IDH1 20-mer peptide, plus topical imiquimod. The V and J genes are TRBV6-5 and TRBJ1-2; D is uncertain. The TCR sequence derives from a man between 25 and 39 years old with glioma. The material sequenced was PBMCs, taken from a glioma patient whose treatment included an IDH1 peptide vaccine. The CDR3 DNA reads TGTGCCAGCAGTTACAATCCGGCCTCAAGAGGCTACACCTTC. It is translated as CASSYNPASRGYTF.